Shown below are 14 T cell receptor beta chains from a single sample sequenced in a study of blood T cell repertoires in COVID-19. The method was immunoSEQ multiplex PCR; TCRdb's version includes in-frame clones alone and lacks a portion of them. The table has approximately 220,000 clones, 80% to 90% seen once. The sequenced material came from peripheral blood. The receptors derive from a man aged 45-65 years who had recovered from COVID-19.

This clone came up once. The chain employs TRBV2 and TRBJ1-2; the D gene is possibly TRBD1 (5 bases). Germline CDR1 reads SNHLY; CDR2 reads FYNNEI. The CDR3 length is 19 residues. V was pared by 1 base and J by 3 bases, with 24 bases between. The CDR3 DNA is TGTGCCAGCAGTGAAGAGACGTACACCGCTATAAGGGGTGACTATGGCTACACCTTC. Amino acid sequence: CASSEETYTAIRGDYGYTF.

The chain has TRBV10-3 and TRBJ2-7; no reliable D call. The CDR3 totals 15 residues. The germline gives CDR1 ENHRY, CDR2 SYGVKD. V lost 0 bases, J lost 2 bases, and 11 bases lay in between. CDR3 region: CAISESQTPPYEQYF. DNA of the CDR3: TGTGCCATCAGTGAGTCACAGACACCACCCTACGAGCAGTACTTC.

The chain joins TRBV9 to TRBJ1-5; D unresolved. CDR1 and CDR2 from the germline V gene are SGDLS and YYNGEE. The CDR3 sequence is 14 residues long. V was clipped by 3 bases and J by 1 base, with 8 bases between them. In DNA form, the CDR3 reads TGTGCCAGCAGCGCCGACATCAGCAATCAGCCCCAGCATTTT. Residues: CASSADISNQPQHF. Full variable domain (outside the CDR3, taken from reference TRBV9 and TRBJ1-5): DSGVTQTPKHLITATGQRVTLRCSPRSGDLSVYWYQQSLDQGLQFLIQYYNGEERAKGNILERFSAQQFPDLHSELNLSSLELGDSALYFCASSADISNQPQHFGDGTRLSIL.

This chain connects TRBV5-1 to TRBJ2-5; possible D gene TRBD2, 6 bases. Trimming removed 4 bases from V and 1 base from J, with 11 bases in between. There are 14 residues in the CDR3. Germline values: CDR1 SGHRS, CDR2 YFSETQ. CDR3 in amino acids: CASSGGLLQETQYF. The CDR3, as DNA: TGCGCCAGCAGCGGGGGACTCCTCCAAGAGACCCAGTACTTC.

The CDR3 sequence: CASSRDSRDQPQHF. DNA of the CDR3: TGCGCCAGCAGCCGGGACAGCCGGGATCAGCCCCAGCATTTT. The chain carries TRBV5-1 and TRBJ1-5; 7 nucleotides match TRBD1. CDR3 length: 14 residues. The ends lost 4 bases at V and 5 bases at J; junction bases unmatched: 6. Germline V gene data show CDR1 as SGHRS and CDR2 as YFSETQ.

The V gene is TRBV11-2, the J gene TRBJ1-1, with TRBD1 matching 7 bases. This CDR3 is 12 amino acids long. J was trimmed by 6 bases and V by 5 bases; bases with no gene match: 3. Germline CDR1 and CDR2: SGHAT and FQNNGV. The CDR3: CASSRDRSEAFF. The CDR3 bases are TGTGCCAGCAGCCGGGACAGATCTGAAGCTTTCTTT.

This clone was detected a few times. This chain joins TRBV27 and TRBJ2-7; 11 positions match TRBD1. The J segment lost 6 bases and the V segment lost 4 bases, leaving 5 bases of the junction unmatched. Germline V gene data show CDR1 as MNHEY and CDR2 as SMNVEV (reference sequence). The CDR3 is 14 residues long. CDR3 DNA: TGTGCCAGCAGTTCCGGACAGGGGGCGAGCGAGCAGTACTTC. Its translation is CASSSGQGASEQYF.

The V gene is TRBV19, the J gene TRBJ1-1, with 8 bases matching TRBD1. J lost 0 bases, V lost 6 bases, and 6 bases had no gene match. This CDR3 is built from 15 residues. Germline V lookup: CDR1 LNHDA, CDR2 SQIVND (reference sequence). The CDR3 region has the DNA TGTGCCAGTAGAGACGGGACAGGAATGAACACTGAAGCTTTCTTT. Encoded protein: CASRDGTGMNTEAFF.

Here the CDR3 DNA reads TGTGCCAGCATCACGGACATATACACAGATACGCAGTATTTT. Amino acids: CASITDIYTDTQYF. The rearrangement links TRBV11-2 to TRBJ2-3, with D maybe TRBD1 (5 bases). Germline CDR1 is SGHAT and CDR2 is FQNNGV. This CDR3 is built from 14 residues. Trimming pared 7 bases from V and 2 bases from J, leaving 13 bases between.

This clone turned up a few times. Other DNA variants within this sample encode the same CDR3. J is TRBJ2-2 and V is TRBV19, with 8 bases aligning to TRBD1. The CDR3 totals 15 residues. The V and J ends lost 2 bases and 5 bases, in that order; junction bases with no gene match: 4. The germline V gene encodes CDR1 LNHDA and CDR2 SQIVND (reference sequence). This CDR3 is CASSIRGQGTGELFF. The CDR3 nucleotides read TGTGCCAGTAGTATACGTGGACAGGGTACCGGGGAGCTGTTTTTT.

V and J are TRBV7-9 and TRBJ2-7, with 9 bases aligning to TRBD2. The CDR3 runs 15 residues. V was clipped by 4 bases and J by 4 bases; unmatched bases: 8. CDR1 is SEHNR, CDR2 FQNEAQ, per germline (reference sequence). CDR3: CASSSPGLATYEQYF. In nucleotides, the CDR3 is TGTGCCAGCAGCTCCCCGGGACTAGCAACATACGAGCAGTACTTC.

V gene TRBV15 combines with J gene TRBJ2-5; 11 nucleotides match TRBD2. The V gene end was trimmed by 5 bases and the J gene end by 6 bases; junction bases not matched to a gene: 8. The CDR3 has 15 residues. In germline, CDR1 is LNHNV, CDR2 YYDKDF (reference sequence). CDR3 region: CATSPWASGRKTQYF. The CDR3 DNA reads TGTGCCACCAGCCCCTGGGCTAGCGGGAGGAAGACCCAGTACTTC.

This chain joins TRBV7-9 and TRBJ1-1, with D possibly TRBD1 on 5 matching bases. This CDR3 is 14 amino acids long. In germline, CDR1 is SEHNR, CDR2 FQNEAQ (reference sequence). Trimming cost V 4 bases and J 4 bases, with 13 bases left between them. CDR3 bases: TGTGCCAGCAGCTGGGACGGGGGGACCACTGAAGCTTTCTTT. This encodes CASSWDGGTTEAFF.

The chain uses TRBV18 and TRBJ1-6; a possible D gene is TRBD1 (5 bases). V was trimmed by 6 bases and J by 9 bases, leaving 12 bases between them. From germline, CDR1 is KGHSH and CDR2 LQKENI. The CDR3 totals 13 residues. CDR3 amino acids: CASSPDSFSPLHF. CDR3 in DNA: TGTGCCAGCTCGCCTGACAGTTTTTCACCCCTCCACTTT.